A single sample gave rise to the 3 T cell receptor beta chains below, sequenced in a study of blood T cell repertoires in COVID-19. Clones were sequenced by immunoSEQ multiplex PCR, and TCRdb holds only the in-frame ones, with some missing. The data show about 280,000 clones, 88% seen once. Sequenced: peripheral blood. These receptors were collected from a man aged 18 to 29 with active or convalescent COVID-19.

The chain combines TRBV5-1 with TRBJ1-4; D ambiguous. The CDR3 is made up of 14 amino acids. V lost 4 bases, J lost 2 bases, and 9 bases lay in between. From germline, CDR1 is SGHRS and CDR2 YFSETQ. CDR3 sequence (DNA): TGCGCCAGCAGCGCCCTTACTACTAATGAAAAACTGTTTTTT. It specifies CASSALTTNEKLFF.

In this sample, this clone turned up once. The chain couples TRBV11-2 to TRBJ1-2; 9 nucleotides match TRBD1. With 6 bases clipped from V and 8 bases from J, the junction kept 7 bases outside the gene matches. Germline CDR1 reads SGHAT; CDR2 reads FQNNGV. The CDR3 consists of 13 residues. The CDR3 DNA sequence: TGTGCCAGCAGGTCCGGGACAGGGCGGGGCTACACCTTC. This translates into CASRSGTGRGYTF.

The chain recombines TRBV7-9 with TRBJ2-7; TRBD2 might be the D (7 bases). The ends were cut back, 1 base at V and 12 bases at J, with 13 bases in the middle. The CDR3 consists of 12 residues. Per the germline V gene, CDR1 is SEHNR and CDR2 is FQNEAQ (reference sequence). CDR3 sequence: CASSLEQGGTYF. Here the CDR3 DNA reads TGTGCCAGCAGCTTAGAACAGGGAGGGACGTACTTC.